This T cell receptor beta chain derives from a study of cytomegalovirus exposure and HLA in healthy donors. This CDR3 region has 15 residues. Deletions cut 1 base from V and 4 bases from J, with 11 bases between. Germline values: CDR1 SEHNR, CDR2 FQNEAQ (reference sequence). Primers included in the PCR were 60 Vbeta and 13 Jbeta primers. Clones were read by immunoSEQ multiplex PCR, and TCRdb kept only the in-frame ones, dropping some. The sample holds fewer than 150,000 clones, over 70% seen once. The sequencing input was PBMCs. This TCR derives from a female donor in good health and CMV-seropositive. The rearrangement uses TRBV7-9 and TRBJ1-5; the D is unclear. The CDR3 nucleotides read TGTGCCAGCAGCTTAGGGTCGGCAGGAAATCAGCCCCAGCATTTT. The encoded protein is CASSLGSAGNQPQHF.